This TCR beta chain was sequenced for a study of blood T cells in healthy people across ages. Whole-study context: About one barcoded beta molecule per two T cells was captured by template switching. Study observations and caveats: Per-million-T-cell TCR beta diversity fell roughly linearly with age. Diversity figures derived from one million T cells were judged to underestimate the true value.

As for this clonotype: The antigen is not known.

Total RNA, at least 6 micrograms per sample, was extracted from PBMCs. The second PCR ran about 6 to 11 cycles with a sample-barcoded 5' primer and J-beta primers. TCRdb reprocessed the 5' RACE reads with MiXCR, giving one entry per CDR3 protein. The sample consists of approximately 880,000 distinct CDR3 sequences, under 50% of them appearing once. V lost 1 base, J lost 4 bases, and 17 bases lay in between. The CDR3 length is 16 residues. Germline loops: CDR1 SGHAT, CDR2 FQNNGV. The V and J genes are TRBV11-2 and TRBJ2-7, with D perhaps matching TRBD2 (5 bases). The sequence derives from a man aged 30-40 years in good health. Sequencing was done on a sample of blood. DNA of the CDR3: TGTGCCAGCAGCTTAGGGCATAGCGCTGGAGAATACGAGCAGTACTTC. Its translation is CASSLGHSAGEYEQYF.